This T cell receptor (beta chain) was documented in a study of cytomegalovirus exposure and HLA in healthy donors. As for the study in general: Prior work identified around 120 million unique TCR beta sequences in some 180 million T cells. Early release data held 75 million to 90 million unique TCRs from HLA-typed donors. Findings and caveats of the study: Further analysis, carried out later, found HLA-associated TCR beta chains more clonally expanded than equally common other chains. Earlier analysis yielded a pattern in which most TCR beta V segments were productive about 90% or about 30% of the time.

Trimming cost V 4 bases and J 1 base; bases outside gene matches: 3. Germline V gene lookup returns CDR1 PRHDT and CDR2 FYEKMQ (reference sequence). There are 14 residues in the CDR3. The PCR used 60 Vbeta and 13 Jbeta primers. TCRdb keeps only in-frame clones here, not all; method: immunoSEQ multiplex PCR. The repertoire holds about 55,000 clones, roughly 74% seen once, with about 1.5% in the top ten. Concerning this clone: No antigen is known for it.

The chain combines TRBV13 with TRBJ1-1; 7 nucleotides agree with TRBD1. The receptor's source is a female donor in good health and CMV-seronegative. The sequencing sample was made of PBMCs. The CDR3 is CASSSRDRNTEAFF. For the CDR3, the DNA is TGTGCCAGCAGCTCCCGGGACAGGAACACTGAAGCTTTCTTT.